This record covers a single T cell receptor (beta chain). The antigen is not known. CDR1 MNHEY and CDR2 SVGAGI come from the germline V gene. This CDR3 is 13 amino acids long. The germline V and J ends were trimmed by 5 bases and 13 bases, with 18 bases remaining between them. Assay: immunoSEQ multiplex PCR; the TCRdb copy retains only in-frame clones and omits some. The table has approximately 17,000 clones, 61% seen once. This sample was included in a study of Tregs in tolerant kidney transplant recipients. Study results and caveats: The small number of patients limits these findings pending further validation.

The sequence was obtained from a human donor in good health. The specimen sequenced was Tregs from blood cultured with allogeneic cells. The genes are TRBV6-5 and TRBJ2-1, with D maybe TRBD2 (6 bases). CDR3 sequence (DNA): TGTGCCAGCAGTACACCCGGTAGCGGCACTCAGTTCTTC. It is translated as CASSTPGSGTQFF.